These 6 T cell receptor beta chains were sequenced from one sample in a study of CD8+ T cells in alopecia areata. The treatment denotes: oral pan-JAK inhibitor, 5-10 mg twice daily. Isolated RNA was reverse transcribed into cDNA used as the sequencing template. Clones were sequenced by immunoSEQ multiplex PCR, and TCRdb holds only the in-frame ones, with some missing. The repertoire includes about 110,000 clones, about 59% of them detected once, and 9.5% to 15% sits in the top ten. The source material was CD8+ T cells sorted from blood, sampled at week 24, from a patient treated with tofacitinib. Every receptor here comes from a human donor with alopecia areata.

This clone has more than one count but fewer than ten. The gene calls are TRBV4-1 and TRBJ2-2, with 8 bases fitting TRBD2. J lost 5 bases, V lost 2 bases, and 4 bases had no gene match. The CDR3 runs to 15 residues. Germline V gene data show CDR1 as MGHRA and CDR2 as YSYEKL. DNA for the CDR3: TGCGCCAGCAGCCAATTGAGCGGGGGTACCGGGGAGCTGTTTTTT. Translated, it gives CASSQLSGGTGELFF.

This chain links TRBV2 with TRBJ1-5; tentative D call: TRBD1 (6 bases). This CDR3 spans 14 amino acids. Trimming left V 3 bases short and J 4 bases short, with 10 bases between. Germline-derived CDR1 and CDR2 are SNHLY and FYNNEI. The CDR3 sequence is CASSDGQNNQPQHF. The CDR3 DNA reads TGTGCCAGCAGTGACGGACAGAATAATCAGCCCCAGCATTTT.

CDR3 nucleotide sequence: TGTGCCAGCAGCTCGGGGGCGAACAATGAGCAGTTCTTC. Its protein product is CASSSGANNEQFF. This chain uses TRBV7-8 with TRBJ2-1, with D perhaps given as TRBD1 or TRBD2 (6 bases each). Germline CDR1 and CDR2: SGHVS and FQNEAQ. V lost 4 bases and J lost 5, with 9 bases in between. The CDR3 totals 13 residues.

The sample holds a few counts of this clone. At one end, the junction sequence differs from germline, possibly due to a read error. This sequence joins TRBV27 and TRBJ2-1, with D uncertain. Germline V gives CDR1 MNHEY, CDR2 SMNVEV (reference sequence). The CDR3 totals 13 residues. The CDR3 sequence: CASSEDSNNEQFF. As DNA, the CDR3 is TGTGCCAGCAGTGAAGACTCCAACAATGAGCAGTTCTTC.

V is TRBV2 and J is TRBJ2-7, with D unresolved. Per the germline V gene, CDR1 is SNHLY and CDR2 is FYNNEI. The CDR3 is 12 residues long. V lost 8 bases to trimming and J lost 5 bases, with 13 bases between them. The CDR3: CASRSELHEQYF. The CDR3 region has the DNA TGTGCCAGCCGATCCGAACTCCACGAGCAGTACTTC.

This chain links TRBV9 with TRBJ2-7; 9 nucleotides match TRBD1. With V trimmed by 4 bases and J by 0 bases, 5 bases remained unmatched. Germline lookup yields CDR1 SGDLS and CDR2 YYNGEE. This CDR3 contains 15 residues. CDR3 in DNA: TGTGCCAGCAGCACCCGGACAGGGGCCTCCTACGAGCAGTACTTC. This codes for CASSTRTGASYEQYF.